This T cell receptor beta chain is from a study of identical twins. Study observations and caveats: Possibly, invariant MAIT and iNKT cells partly confounded zero-insertion analyses. Insertion counts were lower in abundant cord blood beta clonotypes, a trend that memory repertoires did not show.

This clonotype was recorded at least ten times. No antigen is known for it. cDNA molecules carried unique molecular identifiers, and template switching added a universal primer site. TCRdb processed the 5' RACE reads anew with MiXCR; each CDR3 protein has one entry. The sample has roughly 700,000 distinct CDR3 sequences, 8% to 9% seen once; the top ten hold 0.8% to 1%. Trimming removed 0 bases at V and 5 bases at J, with 12 bases between. CDR3 size: 15 residues. In germline, CDR1 is LGHNA, CDR2 YSLEER. This same sample was also taken into another study, of yellow fever vaccine responses in identical twins. That work states: Reportedly, twins' vaccine T cell responses looked partly convergent and partly personalized.

The sequence derives from a woman under 30 in good health. Material for sequencing was PBMCs. This chain uses TRBV4-3 with TRBJ2-3; D might be TRBD2 (5 bases). DNA of the CDR3: TGCGCCAGCAGCCAAGACGACCGAGGGCAAGATACGCAGTATTTT. It is translated as CASSQDDRGQDTQYF.